Listed below are T cell receptor beta chains from one sample, sequenced in a study of a mutant IDH1 vaccine in newly diagnosed glioma. The data were produced by immunoSEQ multiplex PCR, yet TCRdb's version contains in-frame clones alone and is incomplete. The sample has about 88,000 clones, roughly 80% seen once. The sample here was PBMCs, taken from a glioma patient treated with radiotherapy, temozolomide or both. These receptors all come from a middle-aged man with glioma. Some clones in this sample may be carry-over from other donors' samples. The CDR3 runs from the conserved cysteine through the conserved F or W. Fields, in order: D gene, V gene, J gene, CDR3 protein. D genes are given only for firm matches.

D: .
V: TRBV6-6
J: TRBJ1-2
CDR3: CASSQHPGSMSYTF

D: .
V: TRBV5-6
J: .
CDR3: CASSYRVSSYEQYF

D: TRBD1
V: TRBV9
J: TRBJ1-5
CDR3: CASSPGTGGLQPQHF

D: .
V: TRBV5-4
J: TRBJ2-7
CDR3: CASILLGSYEQYF

D: TRBD1
V: TRBV6-5
J: TRBJ1-2
CDR3: CASSRTTGNGYTF

D: .
V: TRBV19
J: TRBJ1-3
CDR3: CASSINDGSGNTIYF

D: .
V: TRBV11-2
J: TRBJ1-4
CDR3: CASSYHWNEKLFF

D: TRBD1
V: TRBV6-4
J: TRBJ1-5
CDR3: CASNQQGVYNQPQHF

D: .
V: TRBV2
J: TRBJ1-5
CDR3: CASSEGNTGNQPQHF

D: .
V: TRBV7-9
J: TRBJ1-2
CDR3: CASSLGATAGYGYTF

D: .
V: TRBV2
J: TRBJ2-7
CDR3: CASGPNYYEQYF

D: .
V: TRBV19
J: TRBJ1-6
CDR3: CASSTRGSLGNSPLHF

D: .
V: TRBV2
J: TRBJ2-3
CDR3: CASSGPDTQYF

D: .
V: TRBV4-2
J: TRBJ1-6
CDR3: CASSQARAFPTSLTF

D: TRBD1
V: TRBV9
J: TRBJ2-3
CDR3: CASSFTPEQGITDTQYF